This TCR beta chain was sequenced in a study of shared clonotypes between healthy human individuals. As for the study in general: Each donor had three CD4 naive, three CD4 memory, two CD8 naive and one CD8 memory plate. Regarding the study as a whole: Some clonotypes were shared by all four sorted-subset donors, while others were not shared. The non-shared ones had lower generation probabilities than the shared ones. The expectation was that sequencing depth would affect clonotype sharing among donors. In general, naive subsets displayed greater estimated richness than memory subsets did.

Positive CCR7 selection of CD45RO-negative cells yielded the naive CD8 cells, and terminally differentiated effector memory CD45RA+ cells were excluded. For this clone: Its target is unknown.

Some clones are missing from TCRdb's copy, which holds only in-frame ones; the method was immunoSEQ multiplex PCR. Among around 2,000,000 clones, around 96% were seen once, and the ten largest hold about 1.1%. This CDR3 spans 12 amino acids. V was trimmed by 11 bases and J by 9 bases, leaving 17 bases between them. The V gene's germline CDR1 is ENHRY and CDR2 SYGVKD. The source is a man younger than 35 in good health. V gene TRBV10-3 combines with J gene TRBJ2-1; D not resolved. Sequencing was performed on naive CD8+ T cells sorted from blood. DNA of the CDR3: TGTGCCGGCGGCGACCGCTTTTTTGAGCAGTTCTTC. Translated, it gives CAGGDRFFEQFF.